This T cell receptor beta chain was found in a study of Graves' ophthalmopathy and Graves' hyperthyroidism. Study observations and caveats: Most expanded clonotypes in thyroid above 0.001 frequency also showed up in blood.

All donors with ophthalmopathy were recorded as having moderate-to-severe activity, CAS ≥3, NOSPECS ≥4 and a duration under 3 months. Fresh peripheral blood, 8.5 to 10 ml, was the PBMC source. CDR3 size: 15 residues. Trimming left V 2 bases short and J 5 bases short, with 15 bases between. CDR1 and CDR2 (germline): MGHDK, SYGVNS. Scientists amplified the TCR beta CDR3 regions from RNA transcripts. HTBI-primed RT-PCR formed the first round, and a multiplex PCR formed the second. MiXCR, applied by TCRdb to the multiplex PCR reads, yields one record per CDR3 protein. There are approximately 700,000 distinct CDR3 sequences in the sample; 35% to 50% occur only once, and 44% lies in the top ten. This clonotype was picked up a small number of times. Its specificity is not known. A much larger clone differs from this one at a single base, so this may be a read error.

This receptor was taken from an adult man with Graves' ophthalmopathy. Source material: peripheral blood. The rearrangement joins TRBV25-1 to TRBJ2-5; tentatively, D is TRBD2 (5 bases). This CDR3 is CASSEHDGGRETQYF. CDR3 in DNA: TGTGCCAGCAGTGAACATGATGGAGGAAGGGAGACCCAGTACTTC.